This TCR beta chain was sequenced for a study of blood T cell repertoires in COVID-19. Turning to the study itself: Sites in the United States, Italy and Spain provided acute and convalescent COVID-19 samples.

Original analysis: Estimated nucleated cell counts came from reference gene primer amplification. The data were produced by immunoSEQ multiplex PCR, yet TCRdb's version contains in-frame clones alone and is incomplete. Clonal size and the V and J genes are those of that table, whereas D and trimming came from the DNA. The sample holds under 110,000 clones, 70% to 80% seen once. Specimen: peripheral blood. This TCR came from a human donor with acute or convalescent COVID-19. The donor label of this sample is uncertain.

The CDR3: CASSSTPFGGGIDEQYF. The CDR3 coding sequence is TGCGCCAGCAGCTCTACTCCTTTCGGGGGGGGGATTGACGAGCAGTACTTC. The chain uses TRBV5-1 and TRBJ2-7; 8 nucleotides line up with TRBD2. The trim removed 3 bases at V and 5 bases at J, leaving 16 bases unmatched. The CDR3 runs to 17 residues. Germline V lookup: CDR1 SGHRS, CDR2 YFSETQ. Using reference TRBV5-1 and TRBJ2-7 for the parts outside the CDR3, the full variable domain is KAGVTQTPRYLIKTRGQQVTLSCSPISGHRSVSWYQQTPGQGLQFLFEYFSETQRNKGNFPGRFSGRQFSNSRSEMNVSTLELGDSALYLCASSSTPFGGGIDEQYFGPGTRLTVT.